Presented here are 11 T cell receptor beta chains from one specimen sequenced in a study of T cell responses to AZD1222 COVID-19 vaccine. Libraries were prepared by immunoSEQ multiplex PCR; TCRdb keeps only in-frame clonotypes and omits some of them. The sample records about 140,000 clones, about 86% being singletons. The input for sequencing was peripheral blood, taken on day 0 of AZD1222 vaccination. The receptors stem from an adult in good health.

This chain links TRBV7-6 with TRBJ1-3; unclear D gene. The V end lost 2 bases, the J end lost 4 bases, and 6 bases lay between the germline ends. Germline V gene lookup returns CDR1 SGHVS and CDR2 FNYEAQ. The CDR3 is 13 residues long. The CDR3 here is CASSLMGGNTIYF. The CDR3 coding sequence is TGTGCCAGCAGCTTAATGGGGGGAAACACCATATATTTT.

The V gene is TRBV13, the J gene TRBJ1-1, with 9 positions matching TRBD1. The CDR3 totals 14 residues. CDR1 is PRHDT and CDR2 is FYEKMQ in the germline V gene (reference sequence). Trimming removed 5 bases from V and 3 bases from J; junction bases left unmatched: 4. As DNA, the CDR3 is TGTGCCAGCAGCACCGGACAGGGGTACACTGAAGCTTTCTTT. This translates into CASSTGQGYTEAFF.

The chain joins TRBV28 to TRBJ2-7; 12 nucleotides agree with TRBD2. In germline, CDR1 is MDHEN, CDR2 SYDVKM. V lost 6 bases to trimming and J lost 5 bases; unmatched junction nucleotides: 8. This CDR3 has 15 amino acids. This CDR3 reads CASSRGTSGFHEQYF. The DNA of the CDR3 is TGTGCCAGCAGCCGGGGGACTAGCGGGTTCCACGAGCAGTACTTC.

The chain links TRBV7-3 to TRBJ1-1; TRBD1 is a possible D gene (5 bases). V was trimmed by 4 bases and J by 3 bases, leaving 9 bases between them. This CDR3 spans 13 amino acids. The V gene's germline CDR1 is SGHTA and CDR2 FQGTGA. The CDR3 loop is CASSSTVHTEAFF. The CDR3 DNA reads TGTGCCAGCAGCTCGACAGTTCACACTGAAGCTTTCTTT.

The V call is TRBV29-1, the J call TRBJ1-2, with no clear D. The CDR3 is 12 residues long. V was cut by 7 bases and J by 2 bases, with 11 bases left in between. Germline V gives CDR1 SQVTM, CDR2 ANQGSEA. The CDR3 DNA reads TGCAGCGAAATAGGACCGAACTATGGCTACACCTTC. Amino acid sequence: CSEIGPNYGYTF.

The V call is TRBV28, the J call TRBJ1-1; 8 positions match TRBD1. This CDR3 has 15 residues. CDR1 and CDR2 from the germline V gene are MDHEN and SYDVKM. V lost 10 bases to trimming and J lost 1 base; unmatched junction nucleotides: 11. In DNA, the CDR3 is TGTGCCATGCGACAGGGGCCGACCTCGAACACTGAAGCTTTCTTT. Translation: CAMRQGPTSNTEAFF.

The V call is TRBV6-2 or TRBV6-3, the J call TRBJ2-7, with D possibly TRBD2 on 6 matching bases. Trimming took off 4 bases at V and 2 bases at J, with 12 bases between the two ends. CDR1 MNHEY and CDR2 SVGEGT come from the germline V gene. This CDR3 has 14 amino acids. The CDR3 protein is CASSSWRDPYEQYF. The CDR3 region has the DNA TGTGCCAGCAGTTCCTGGCGGGACCCCTACGAGCAGTACTTC.

Only one count was recorded for this clone. The V gene is TRBV10-3, the J gene TRBJ2-1; TRBD2 agrees at 14 bases. Germline-derived CDR1 and CDR2 are ENHRY and SYGVKD. The CDR3 contains 13 residues. V shed 10 bases, J shed 7 bases, and the junction held 3 bases outside the gene matches. The CDR3 nucleotides are TGTGCCACGGGACTAGCGGGAGAAAATGAGCAGTTCTTC. Its protein is CATGLAGENEQFF.

V is TRBV3-1 (or the pseudogene TRBV3-2) and J is TRBJ2-1; 9 nucleotides align to TRBD2. Germline lookup yields CDR1 LGHDT and CDR2 YNNKEL (reference sequence). J was trimmed by 0 bases and V by 0 bases; bases with no gene match: 9. The CDR3 has 19 residues. For the CDR3, the DNA is TGTGCCAGCAGCCAAGATCTTGCTAGCGGGGTTAGCTCCTACAATGAGCAGTTCTTC. It is translated as CASSQDLASGVSSYNEQFF.

This clone showed up just once. The rearrangement uses TRBV5-1 and TRBJ1-1; 8 bases are shared with TRBD1. Germline trimming cut 4 bases from V and 10 bases from J; bases unmatched to any gene: 12. The CDR3 loop spans 14 amino acids. Germline V gene sequence: CDR1 SGHRS, CDR2 YFSETQ. CDR3 amino acids: CASSEQGGTGSAFF. CDR3 sequence (DNA): TGCGCCAGCAGCGAACAGGGGGGCACTGGCTCAGCTTTCTTT.

The V gene is TRBV23-1, the J gene TRBJ2-7; D might be TRBD1 or TRBD2, each matching 9 bases. TRBV23-1 is recorded as an ORF, its role being uncertain. The CDR3 spans 21 residues. Trimming shortened V by 3 bases and J by 5 bases, and 35 bases separated the two germline ends. The CDR3 protein is CASSHSQGARKRLAVWHEQYF. CDR3 DNA sequence: TGCGCCAGCAGTCACTCACAGGGGGCGCGAAAGAGACTAGCGGTTTGGCACGAGCAGTACTTC.